This paragraph reports one T cell receptor (beta chain). Its specificity is unknown. Genomic DNA of each subset was evenly split across several immunoSEQ plates. Only in-frame clones appear in the TCRdb table, and some are missing; sequencing was by immunoSEQ multiplex PCR. The profile covers approximately 530,000 clones, with around 96% appearing a single time and nearly 0.065% taken by the ten largest. This entry comes from a study of shared clonotypes between healthy human individuals. The study's findings and limits: Sampling covered blood only; tissue repertoires likely differ.

The ends were cut back, 6 bases at V and 9 bases at J, with 15 bases in the middle. The germline V gene encodes CDR1 MDHEN and CDR2 SYDVKM. The CDR3 runs to 13 residues. The TCR comes from a woman aged 25 to 39 in good health. The chain recombines TRBV28 with TRBJ1-5; the D gene is possibly TRBD1 (5 bases). The sequenced material came from naive CD4+ T cells sorted from blood. Subset here: CD45RA+ positively selected. This CDR3 is CASSNNRSRPQHF. The CDR3 bases are TGTGCCAGCAGCAATAACAGGTCGCGGCCCCAGCATTTT.